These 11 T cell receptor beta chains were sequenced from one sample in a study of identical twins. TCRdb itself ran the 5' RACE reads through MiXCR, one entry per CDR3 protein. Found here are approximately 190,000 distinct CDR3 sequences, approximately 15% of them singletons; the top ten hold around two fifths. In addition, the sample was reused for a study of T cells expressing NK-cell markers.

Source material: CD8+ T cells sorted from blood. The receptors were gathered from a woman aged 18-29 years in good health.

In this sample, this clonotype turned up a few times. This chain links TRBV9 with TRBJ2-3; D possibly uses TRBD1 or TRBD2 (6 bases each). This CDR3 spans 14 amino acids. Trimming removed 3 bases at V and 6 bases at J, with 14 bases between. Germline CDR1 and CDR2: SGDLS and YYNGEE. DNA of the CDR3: TGTGCCAGCAGCGCCGGAGGGGGTAGGGATACGCAGTATTTT. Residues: CASSAGGGRDTQYF.

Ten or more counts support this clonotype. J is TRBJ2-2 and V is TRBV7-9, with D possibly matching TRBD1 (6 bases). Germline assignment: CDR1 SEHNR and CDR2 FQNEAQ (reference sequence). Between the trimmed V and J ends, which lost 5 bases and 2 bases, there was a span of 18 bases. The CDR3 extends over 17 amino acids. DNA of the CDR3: TGTGCCAGCAGCCAACTAATAGGACAGTCTAACACCGGGGAGCTGTTTTTT. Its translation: CASSQLIGQSNTGELFF.

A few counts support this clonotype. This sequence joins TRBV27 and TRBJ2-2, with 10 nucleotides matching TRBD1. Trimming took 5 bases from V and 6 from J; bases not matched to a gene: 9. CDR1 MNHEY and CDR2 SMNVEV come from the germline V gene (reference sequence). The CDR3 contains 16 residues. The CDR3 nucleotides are TGTGCCAGCAGTCTAAGACAGGGGGCGCGGGCCGGGGAGCTGTTTTTT. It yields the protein CASSLRQGARAGELFF.

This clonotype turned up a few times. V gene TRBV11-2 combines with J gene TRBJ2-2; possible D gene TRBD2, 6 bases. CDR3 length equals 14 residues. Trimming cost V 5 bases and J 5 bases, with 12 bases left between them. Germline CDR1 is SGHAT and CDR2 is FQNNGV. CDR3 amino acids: CASSPGLSTGELFF. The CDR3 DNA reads TGTGCCAGCAGCCCTGGACTATCTACCGGGGAGCTGTTTTTT.

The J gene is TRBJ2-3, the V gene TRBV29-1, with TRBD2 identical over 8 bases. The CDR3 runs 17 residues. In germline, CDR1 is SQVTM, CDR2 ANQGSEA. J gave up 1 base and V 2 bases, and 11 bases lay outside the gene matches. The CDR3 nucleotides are TGCAGCGTTGAAATTCTCCCGGCGGGGGGCGGCACAGATACGCAGTATTTT. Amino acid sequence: CSVEILPAGGGTDTQYF.

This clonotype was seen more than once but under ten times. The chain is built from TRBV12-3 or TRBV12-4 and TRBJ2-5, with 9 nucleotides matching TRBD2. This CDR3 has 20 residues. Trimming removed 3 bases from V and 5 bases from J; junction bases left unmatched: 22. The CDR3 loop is CASSFGGEVAGAEAGETQYF. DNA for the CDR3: TGTGCCAGCAGTTTTGGGGGCGAGGTAGCGGGGGCCGAGGCGGGGGAGACCCAGTACTTC.

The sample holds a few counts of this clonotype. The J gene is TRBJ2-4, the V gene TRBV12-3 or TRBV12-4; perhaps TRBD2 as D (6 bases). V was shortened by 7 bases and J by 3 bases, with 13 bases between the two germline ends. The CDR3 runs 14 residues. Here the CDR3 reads CASTLGGGKNIQYF. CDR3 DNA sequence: TGTGCCAGCACTCTGGGAGGAGGCAAAAACATTCAGTACTTC.

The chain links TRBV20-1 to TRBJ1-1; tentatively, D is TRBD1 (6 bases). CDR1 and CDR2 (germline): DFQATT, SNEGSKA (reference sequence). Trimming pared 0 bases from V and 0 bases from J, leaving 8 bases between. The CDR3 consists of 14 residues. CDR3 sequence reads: CSARDQGMNTEAFF. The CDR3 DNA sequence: TGCAGTGCTAGAGATCAGGGGATGAACACTGAAGCTTTCTTT.

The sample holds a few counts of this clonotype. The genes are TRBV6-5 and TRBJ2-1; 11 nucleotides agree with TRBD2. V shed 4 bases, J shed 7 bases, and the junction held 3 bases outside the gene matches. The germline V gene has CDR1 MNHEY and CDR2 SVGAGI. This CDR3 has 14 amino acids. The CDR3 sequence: CASSLSSGGNEQFF. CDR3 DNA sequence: TGTGCCAGCAGTTTATCTAGCGGGGGGAATGAGCAGTTCTTC.

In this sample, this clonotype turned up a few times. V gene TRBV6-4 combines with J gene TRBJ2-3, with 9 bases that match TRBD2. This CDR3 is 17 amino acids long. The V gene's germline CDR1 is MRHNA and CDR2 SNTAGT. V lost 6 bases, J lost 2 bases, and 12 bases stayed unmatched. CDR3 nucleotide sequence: TGTGCCAGCAGCTGGACTCGACTAGCGGCATTCACAGATACGCAGTATTTT. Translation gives CASSWTRLAAFTDTQYF.

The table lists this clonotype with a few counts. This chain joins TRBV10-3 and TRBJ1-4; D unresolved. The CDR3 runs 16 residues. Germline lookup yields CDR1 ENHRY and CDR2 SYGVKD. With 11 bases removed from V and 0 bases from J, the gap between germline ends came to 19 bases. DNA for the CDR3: TGTGCCCCCACTTGTACCGAGCAGACAACTAATGAAAAACTGTTTTTT. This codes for CAPTCTEQTTNEKLFF.